What follows is one T cell receptor (beta chain) and its context. The antigen remains undetermined. V gave up 5 bases and J gave up 5 bases, with 13 bases separating them. The CDR3 totals 14 residues. The germline gives CDR1 MDHEN, CDR2 SYDVKM. This entry belongs to a study of cytomegalovirus exposure and HLA in healthy donors. The PCR ran on 60 Vbeta and 13 Jbeta primers. Only in-frame clones appear in the TCRdb table, and some are missing; sequencing was by immunoSEQ multiplex PCR. The sample lists 150,000 to 200,000 clones; around 75% were seen once. Study-level findings and limits: Three chains linked to CMV were shown in vitro to be specific for CMV antigens. With DRB1 most and HLA-C fewest, TCR association rates differed between HLA loci in a later analysis. The later analysis indicated that the majority of CMV-associated TCR beta chains appeared HLA-restricted. A reported reduction in N-insertions relative to the approximately 670-donor mean was seen in an Asian-associated ancestry cluster in a later analysis.

V gene TRBV28 combines with J gene TRBJ1-5; D uncertain. The clonotype was recovered from a male donor in good health and CMV-seronegative. Specimen: PBMCs. The CDR3, as DNA: TGTGCCAGCAGTCTGGAGGACGGCTATCAGCCCCAGCATTTT. Translated: CASSLEDGYQPQHF.